Here is one TCR beta chain with its context. As yet, its antigen is unknown. Using a J-beta primer mix together with a sample-barcoded 5' primer, a second PCR was run for roughly 6 to 12 cycles. TCRdb fed the 5' RACE reads into MiXCR, producing one record per CDR3 protein. The sample holds 800,000 to 900,000 distinct CDR3 sequences, about 62% seen once. At least 7 million PBMCs were isolated per sample. The sample is drawn from a study of blood T cells in healthy people across ages. The V segment lost 5 bases and the J segment 0 bases; nucleotides outside the gene matches: 4. The CDR3 has 15 residues. Germline V gene data show CDR1 as SGDLS and CDR2 as YYNGEE. Whole-study results and caveats: Whereas aged donors had fewer naive CD4+ cells, long-lived donors had more of them and higher diversity. As naive T cell percentage varied, TCR beta diversity correlated strongly with it. Older age went with lower TCR beta diversity per million T cells, in a roughly linear way.

The V and J genes are TRBV9 and TRBJ2-1; 8 positions agree with TRBD1. This receptor was obtained from a man aged 30 to 45 in good health. Sequencing input: blood. The CDR3 sequence: CASSGGTGSYNEQFF. In DNA form, the CDR3 reads TGTGCCAGCAGTGGGGGGACAGGCTCCTACAATGAGCAGTTCTTC.